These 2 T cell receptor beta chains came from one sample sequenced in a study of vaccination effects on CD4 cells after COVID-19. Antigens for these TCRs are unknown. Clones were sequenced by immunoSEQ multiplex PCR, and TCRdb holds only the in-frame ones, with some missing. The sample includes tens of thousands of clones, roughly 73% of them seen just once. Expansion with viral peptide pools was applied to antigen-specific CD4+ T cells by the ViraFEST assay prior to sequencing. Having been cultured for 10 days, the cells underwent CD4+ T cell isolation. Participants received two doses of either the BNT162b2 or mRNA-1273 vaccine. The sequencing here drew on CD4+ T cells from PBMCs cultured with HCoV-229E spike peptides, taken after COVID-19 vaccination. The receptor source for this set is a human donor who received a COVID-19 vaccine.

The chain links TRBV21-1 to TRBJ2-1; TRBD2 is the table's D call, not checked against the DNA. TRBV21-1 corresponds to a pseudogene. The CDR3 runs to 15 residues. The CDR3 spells CASSKVWSSYNEQFF. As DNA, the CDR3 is TGTGCCAGCAGCAAAGTGTGGAGTTCCTACAATGAGCAGTTCTTC.

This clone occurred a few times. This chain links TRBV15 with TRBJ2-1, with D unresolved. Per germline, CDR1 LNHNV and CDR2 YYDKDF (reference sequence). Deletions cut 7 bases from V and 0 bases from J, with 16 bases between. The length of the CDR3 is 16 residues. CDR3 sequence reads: CATKGRRSSSYNEQFF. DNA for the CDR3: TGTGCCACCAAAGGGCGCCGATCGAGCTCCTACAATGAGCAGTTCTTC.